This record concerns one TCR beta chain sequence. The data are from a study of cytomegalovirus exposure and HLA in healthy donors. The CDR3 is made up of 16 amino acids. V was trimmed by 1 base and J by 1 base, leaving 12 bases between them. Germline-derived CDR1 and CDR2 are SGHNT and YENEEA. PCR used 60 Vbeta primers and 13 Jbeta primers. The repertoire was sequenced with immunoSEQ multiplex PCR; TCRdb's copy has only in-frame clones and lacks some. The sample lists some 250,000 clones, more than 75% seen once, with roughly 5% in the top ten. This receptor was obtained from a woman aged 40 to 55 in good health and CMV-seropositive. J is TRBJ2-3 and V is TRBV11-3, with D possibly being TRBD2 (6 bases). Sample: PBMCs. CDR3 amino acids: CASSLAGTGGTDTQYF. The CDR3 DNA reads TGTGCCAGCAGCTTAGCTGGGACGGGGGGCACAGATACGCAGTATTTT.